The 30 T cell receptor beta chains below were found in one sample sequenced in a study of control samples from healthy donors and cancer patients. The repertoire was sequenced with immunoSEQ multiplex PCR; TCRdb's copy has only in-frame clones and lacks some. The sample has about 130,000 clones; roughly 87% are singletons. Material: blood. These receptors were taken from a man younger than 35 in good health.

The chain combines TRBV6-5 with TRBJ2-7; 10 positions agree with TRBD2. V shed 10 bases and J 1 base; nucleotides not matched to a gene: 7. The CDR3 extends over 14 amino acids. Germline V CDR1 and CDR2: MNHEY, SVGAGI. CDR3 residues: CATWASGSSYEQYF. Written as DNA, the CDR3 is TGTGCCACTTGGGCTAGCGGGAGTTCCTACGAGCAGTACTTC.

This rearrangement joins TRBV4-3 to TRBJ2-2; a weak D match, TRBD1 (5 bases). CDR3 size: 16 residues. Trimming took off 2 bases at V and 0 bases at J, with 10 bases between the two ends. Per germline, CDR1 LGHNA and CDR2 YSLEER. In DNA, the CDR3 is TGCGCCAGCAGCCAATGGGGCGGATCGAACACCGGGGAGCTGTTTTTT. Amino acid sequence: CASSQWGGSNTGELFF.

Here the CDR3 reads CASSGDAVNTEAFF. The CDR3, as DNA: TGTGCCAGCAGCGGAGACGCGGTGAACACTGAAGCTTTCTTT. The chain uses TRBV7-2 and TRBJ1-1, with no clear D. The CDR3 consists of 14 residues. Looked up from germline, CDR1 is SGHTA and CDR2 is FQGNSA. The V end lost 5 bases, the J end lost 0 bases, and 10 bases lay between the germline ends.

This clone was detected once. V usage is TRBV5-1 and J usage is TRBJ1-2, with D tentatively TRBD1 (6 bases). V was shortened by 4 bases and J by 0 bases, with 22 bases between the two germline ends. This CDR3 spans 18 amino acids. Germline lookup yields CDR1 SGHRS and CDR2 YFSETQ. The CDR3, as DNA: TGCGCCAGCAGCCCGGGGTCTGACAGAGGGGGAGCTAACTATGGCTACACCTTC. Translation: CASSPGSDRGGANYGYTF.

CDR3 in amino acids: CATRDPSFDTQYF. CDR3 DNA sequence: TGTGCCACCAGGGACCCTTCCTTTGATACGCAGTATTTT. J is TRBJ2-3 and V is TRBV15; D is ambiguous. CDR1 LNHNV and CDR2 YYDKDF come from the germline V gene (reference sequence). The CDR3 extends over 13 amino acids. V was shortened by 6 bases and J by 6 bases, with 13 bases between the two germline ends.

Only a few counts were recorded for this clone. The chain uses TRBV2 and TRBJ2-2, with a tentative D call TRBD1 (5 bases). Germline V gives CDR1 SNHLY, CDR2 FYNNEI. Trimming pared 6 bases from V and 5 bases from J, leaving 10 bases between. The CDR3 extends over 13 amino acids. CDR3 protein: CASSRQLTGELFF. The CDR3 coding sequence is TGTGCCAGCAGCCGACAGCTAACCGGGGAGCTGTTTTTT.

This chain joins TRBV28 and TRBJ1-5; D ambiguous. V lost 3 bases and J lost 1, with 19 bases in between. CDR1 and CDR2 (germline): MDHEN, SYDVKM. The CDR3 totals 18 residues. CDR3 in DNA: TGTGCCAGCAGTTTTTCCGGTATTCTGAGTCTGAGCAATCAGCCCCAGCATTTT. Amino acids: CASSFSGILSLSNQPQHF. The full variable domain, with the rest looked up from reference TRBV28 and TRBJ1-5, is DVKVTQSSRYLVKRTGEKVFLECVQDMDHENMFWYRQDPGLGLRLIYFSYDVKMKEKGDIPEGYSVSREKKERFSLILESASTNQTSMYLCASSFSGILSLSNQPQHFGDGTRLSIL.

The chain combines TRBV2 with TRBJ1-5; 7 positions agree with TRBD1. CDR1 SNHLY and CDR2 FYNNEI come from the germline V gene. This CDR3 is 14 amino acids long. Losses at the gene ends were 3 bases for V and 9 bases for J; bases not matched to a gene: 8. The CDR3 DNA reads TGTGCCAGCAGTGAGACAGGGCCCCATAGGCCCCAGCATTTT. Residues: CASSETGPHRPQHF.

This clone was detected only a few times. The CDR3 is CASRQDMNTEAFF. CDR3 in DNA: TGTGCCAGCAGACAGGACATGAACACTGAAGCTTTCTTT. The V call is TRBV2, the J call TRBJ1-1; perhaps TRBD1 as D (5 bases). This CDR3 has 13 residues. The ends were cut back, 6 bases at V and 0 bases at J, with 8 bases in the middle. The V gene's germline CDR1 is SNHLY and CDR2 FYNNEI.

A single count supports this clone. The chain couples TRBV6-4 to TRBJ2-2; D possibly corresponds to TRBD2 (6 bases). This CDR3 has 16 residues. V was shortened by 0 bases and J by 1 base, with 9 bases between the two germline ends. Germline CDR1 and CDR2: MRHNA and SNTAGT. CDR3 coding DNA: TGTGCCAGCAGTGACTCTGGCGGGAAGAACACCGGGGAGCTGTTTTTT. Translation gives CASSDSGGKNTGELFF.

The rearrangement links TRBV28 to TRBJ2-5; 8 bases agree with TRBD1. Per germline, CDR1 MDHEN and CDR2 SYDVKM. J was trimmed by 5 bases and V by 6 bases; bases with no gene match: 5. The CDR3 contains 13 residues. This CDR3 reads CASRRQGQETQYF. DNA for the CDR3: TGTGCCAGCAGGAGACAGGGGCAGGAGACCCAGTACTTC.

The V call is TRBV10-1, the J call TRBJ2-1; 13 bases match TRBD2. The junction had 13 bases not matched to a gene; V was cut back by 8 bases and J by 9 bases. Per germline, CDR1 WNHNN and CDR2 SYGVQD (reference sequence). CDR3 size: 16 residues. CDR3 amino acids: CASGAGGTSGIGEQFF. The CDR3 DNA reads as TGCGCCAGCGGGGCAGGTGGGACTAGCGGGATCGGTGAGCAGTTCTTC.

The V call is TRBV10-2, the J call TRBJ2-1, with 16 bases fitting TRBD2. After removal of 5 bases from V and 7 bases from J, the junction contained 20 bases not matched to a gene. CDR3 length: 21 residues. Germline V gene lookup returns CDR1 WSHSY and CDR2 SAAADI. CDR3 in DNA: TGCGCCAGCAGTCCTCCCTCACCTGGGACTAGCGGGAGGGGGACGGGAAATGAGCAGTTCTTC. Protein sequence: CASSPPSPGTSGRGTGNEQFF.

This chain joins TRBV10-3 and TRBJ2-7; 11 nucleotides line up with TRBD1. Trimming removed 6 bases from V and 3 bases from J; junction bases left unmatched: 4. Germline CDR1 reads ENHRY; CDR2 reads SYGVKD. This CDR3 comprises 14 residues. The CDR3 here is CAIRGQGVIYEQYF. In DNA, the CDR3 is TGTGCCATCAGGGGACAGGGGGTCATCTACGAGCAGTACTTC.

The chain has TRBV7-9 and TRBJ2-2, with a weak D call TRBD1 (5 bases). CDR1 is SEHNR, CDR2 FQNEAQ, per germline (reference sequence). Trimming left V 8 bases short and J 5 bases short, with 21 bases between. The CDR3 is made up of 16 amino acids. The CDR3 region has the DNA TGTGCCAGCGGCCAAGGGCAGGGTGTAAAAACCGGGGAGCTGTTTTTT. This codes for CASGQGQGVKTGELFF.

The rearrangement uses TRBV6-6 and TRBJ1-5, with no clear D. The CDR3 runs to 14 residues. CDR1 and CDR2 (germline): MNHNY, SVGAGI (reference sequence). V dropped 4 bases and J dropped 5 bases, with 12 bases sitting between them. The CDR3 spells CASSFSPRDQPQHF. The CDR3 DNA reads TGTGCCAGCAGTTTTAGCCCTCGGGATCAGCCCCAGCATTTT.

The chain employs TRBV4-1 and TRBJ2-2, with 13 bases aligning to TRBD2. The CDR3 covers 18 residues. The trim removed 2 bases at V and 6 bases at J, leaving 9 bases unmatched. The germline CDR1 and CDR2 sequences are MGHRA and YSYEKL. CDR3 region: CASSQLPGLAGVSGELFF. CDR3 in DNA: TGCGCCAGCAGCCAACTCCCCGGACTAGCGGGAGTGTCCGGGGAGCTGTTTTTT.

The rearrangement joins TRBV6-5 to TRBJ1-2; 8 bases match TRBD1. This CDR3 contains 12 residues. Germline V gives CDR1 MNHEY, CDR2 SVGAGI. V shed 10 bases, J shed 5 bases, and the junction held 6 bases outside the gene matches. The CDR3 here is CAIRTGLYGYTF. The CDR3 DNA reads as TGTGCCATCCGGACAGGGCTTTATGGCTACACCTTC.

This clone was seen repeatedly, ten times or more. The gene calls are TRBV19 and TRBJ1-1; D unresolved. V was shortened by 2 bases and J by 9 bases, with 13 bases between the two germline ends. This CDR3 is 13 amino acids long. Germline CDR1 reads LNHDA; CDR2 reads SQIVND (reference sequence). Here the CDR3 DNA reads TGTGCCAGTAGTATAAGAAGACGGGGAAAAGCTTTCTTT. It codes for CASSIRRRGKAFF.

V usage is TRBV27 and J usage is TRBJ2-5; D tentatively fits TRBD1 or TRBD2 (5 bases each). The CDR3 is 13 amino acids. Trimming took 6 bases from V and 4 from J, leaving 12 bases between them. The germline gives CDR1 MNHEY, CDR2 SMNVEV (reference sequence). This CDR3 reads CASSQGRGETQYF. For the CDR3, the DNA is TGTGCCAGCAGCCAGGGACGGGGAGAGACCCAGTACTTC.

This chain joins TRBV28 and TRBJ1-1, with D possibly matching TRBD1 (5 bases). V was pared by 5 bases and J by 7 bases, with 11 bases between. CDR3 length: 12 residues. Germline CDR1 and CDR2: MDHEN and SYDVKM. The CDR3 spells CASSLQGIEAFF. Here the CDR3 DNA reads TGTGCCAGCAGTCTTCAGGGAATTGAAGCTTTCTTT.

The CDR3 coding sequence is TGTGCCAGCAGCTTGGCCACTGGCGTTTCTATGTACAATGAGCAGTTCTTC. Its protein is CASSLATGVSMYNEQFF. The chain combines TRBV5-6 with TRBJ2-1, with D uncertain. The germline V and J ends were trimmed by 0 bases and 4 bases, with 17 bases remaining between them. The V gene's germline CDR1 is SGHDT and CDR2 YYEEEE. This CDR3 has 17 residues.

The chain employs TRBV28 and TRBJ1-5; D is perhaps TRBD1 (5 bases). The CDR3 spans 11 residues. Germline CDR1 MDHEN, CDR2 SYDVKM. The V end lost 7 bases, the J end lost 6 bases, and 7 bases lay between the germline ends. Written as DNA, the CDR3 is TGTGCCAGCACGGGGGGTCAGCCCCAGCATTTT. Encoded protein: CASTGGQPQHF.

The chain links TRBV14 to TRBJ2-1; the match to TRBD2 covers 8 bases. The CDR3 runs to 16 residues. The ends lost 0 bases at V and 8 bases at J; junction bases unmatched: 9. Germline assignment: CDR1 SGHDN and CDR2 FVKESK. The CDR3 loop reads CASSQDTGLVFDEQFF. The CDR3 DNA sequence: TGTGCCAGCAGCCAAGACACGGGACTAGTTTTCGATGAGCAGTTCTTC.

In DNA form, the CDR3 reads TGCGCCAGCAGCCAAGTTAACGTATTTGACCTGCAATCCTACGAGCAGTACTTC. It yields the protein CASSQVNVFDLQSYEQYF. The rearrangement uses TRBV4-1 and TRBJ2-7; no clear D gene. Per germline, CDR1 MGHRA and CDR2 YSYEKL. V dropped 1 base and J dropped 1 base, with 20 bases sitting between them. The CDR3 covers 18 residues.

The chain has TRBV19 and TRBJ2-7, with a tentative D call TRBD2 (6 bases). Germline values: CDR1 LNHDA, CDR2 SQIVND (reference sequence). Trimming pared 10 bases from V and 6 bases from J, leaving 22 bases between. The CDR3 contains 14 residues. As DNA, the CDR3 is TGTGCCACCAAATATGGTGCGGGGAGGAGCGAGCAGTACTTC. Its protein is CATKYGAGRSEQYF. Supplemented by reference TRBV19 and TRBJ2-7, the full variable domain reads DGGITQSPKYLFRKEGQNVTLSCEQNLNHDAMYWYRQDPGQGLRLIYYSQIVNDFQKGDIAEGYSVSREKKESFPLTVTSAQKNPTAFYLCATKYGAGRSEQYFGPGTRLTVT.

The chain uses TRBV19 and TRBJ1-2; tentatively, D is TRBD1 (5 bases). V dropped 6 bases and J dropped 4 bases, with 15 bases sitting between them. From germline, CDR1 is LNHDA and CDR2 SQIVND (reference sequence). The CDR3 runs 14 residues. The CDR3 spells CASRLGQGSYGYTF. In nucleotides, the CDR3 is TGTGCCAGTAGGTTGGGGCAGGGATCCTATGGCTACACCTTC.

As DNA, the CDR3 is TGTGCCACCAGTGATTCTGGGTCCAATTCACCCCTCCACTTT. Translated, it gives CATSDSGSNSPLHF. The chain has TRBV24-1 and TRBJ1-6; D remains ambiguous. The ends were cut back, 2 bases at V and 7 bases at J, with 8 bases in the middle. The CDR3 is 14 residues long. Germline V lookup: CDR1 KGHDR, CDR2 SFDVKD.

This clone was counted once. The chain couples TRBV14 to TRBJ1-6; unclear D gene. Trimming took off 4 bases at V and 5 bases at J, with 9 bases between the two ends. The CDR3 contains 14 residues. CDR1 SGHDN and CDR2 FVKESK come from the germline V gene. This CDR3 reads CASSPIGNNSPLHF. The CDR3, as DNA: TGTGCCAGCAGCCCGATAGGGAATAATTCACCCCTCCACTTT.

In nucleotides, the CDR3 is TGTGCCACCAGCAGAGAGTACTCAACTAATGAAAAACTGTTTTTT. Its protein is CATSREYSTNEKLFF. The rearrangement links TRBV15 to TRBJ1-4; D unresolved. CDR3 length equals 15 residues. The V end lost 0 bases, the J end lost 0 bases, and 5 bases lay between the germline ends. CDR1 LNHNV and CDR2 YYDKDF come from the germline V gene (reference sequence).